The entry below gives a single T cell receptor beta chain sequence along with its context. What it binds is not known. Germline assignment: CDR1 SGDLS and CDR2 YYNGEE. V was cut by 0 bases and J by 10 bases, with 11 bases left in between. This CDR3 has 14 residues. The sample originates from a study of breast tumors, draining lymph nodes, adjacent tissues. One entry per CDR3 protein results from TCRdb running MiXCR on the multiplex PCR reads. The data hold 20,000 to 25,000 distinct CDR3 sequences, with around 41% observed a single time. Study-level findings and limits: Tumor and nontumor repertoires were significantly more similar in luminal-like than in basal-like breast cancer. Findings are consistent with lymph node origin and intratumoral expansion of most tumor T cells. Tumor repertoires ranked between lymph nodes and nontumor tissue in diversity, with V and J gene preferences. Tumor T cell lymph node origin was a supported hypothesis, not proven.

This chain connects TRBV9 to TRBJ1-6; D is possibly TRBD1 (5 bases). Sequencing was done on a sample of breast tumor tissue. The sequence was obtained from a female donor with breast cancer. Some clones in this sample may be carry-over from other donors' samples. This chain's CDR3 is CASSVALGDSPLHF. The DNA for the CDR3 is TGTGCCAGCAGCGTAGCTTTGGGGGACTCACCCCTCCACTTT.